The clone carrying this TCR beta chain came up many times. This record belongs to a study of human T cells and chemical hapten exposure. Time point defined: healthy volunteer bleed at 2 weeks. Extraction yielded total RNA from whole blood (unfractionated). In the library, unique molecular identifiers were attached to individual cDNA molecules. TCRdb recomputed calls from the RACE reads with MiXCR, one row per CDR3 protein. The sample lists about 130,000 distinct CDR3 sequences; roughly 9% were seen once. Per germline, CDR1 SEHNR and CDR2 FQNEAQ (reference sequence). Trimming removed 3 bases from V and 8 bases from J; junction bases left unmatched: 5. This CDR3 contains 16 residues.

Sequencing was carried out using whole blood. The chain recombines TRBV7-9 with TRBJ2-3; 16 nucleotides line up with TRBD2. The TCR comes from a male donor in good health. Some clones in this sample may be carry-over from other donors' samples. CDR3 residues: CASSFPGLAGGSTQYF. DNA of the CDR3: TGTGCCAGCAGCTTTCCGGGACTAGCGGGAGGGAGTACGCAGTATTTT.